The 29 T cell receptor beta chains below were found in one sample sequenced in a study of regulatory T cells in long-lasting Graves disease. Arm-PCR of CDR3 regions and iRepertoire HTBI primers were the basis on which TCR beta libraries were built. TCRdb processed the multiplex PCR reads anew with MiXCR; each CDR3 protein has one entry. This sample yields around 470,000 distinct CDR3 sequences, of which approximately 15% are seen a single time; approximately 15% belongs to the top ten. The time point was: newly diagnosed GD, antithyroid drugs for less than 3 months. The TCR library was prepared using RNA isolated from PBMCs. This sample also appeared in a second study, on T cells in Graves' hyperthyroidism and ophthalmopathy.

This material consisted of peripheral blood mononuclear cells (PBMCs), taken at new diagnosis, from a patient treated with antithyroid drugs. The receptors stem from a woman between 45 and 65 years old with Graves disease.

The V and J genes are TRBV12-3 or TRBV12-4 and TRBJ1-2; D is unresolved. The CDR3 consists of 13 residues. V was pared by 6 bases and J by 4 bases, with 12 bases between. The CDR3 sequence: CASSQDPLYGYTF. Written as DNA, the CDR3 is TGTGCCAGCAGCCAGGATCCCCTCTATGGCTACACCTTC.

In this sample, this clonotype turned up a few times. This may arise from a read error, as a much more abundant clone is one base away. In DNA form, the CDR3 reads TGTGCCAGCAGCTTAATCCGGGACACTGAAGCTTTCTTT. It yields the protein CASSLIRDTEAFF. This chain uses TRBV7-3 with TRBJ1-1; D gene uncertain. This CDR3 contains 13 residues. V shed 1 base and J shed 3 bases, with 6 bases lying between them. Germline values: CDR1 SGHTA, CDR2 FQGTGA.

This clonotype came up many times. This rearrangement joins TRBV19 to TRBJ1-1; D may be TRBD1 (6 bases). Trimming stripped 5 bases from V and 0 bases from J, with 13 bases between. CDR1 LNHDA and CDR2 SQIVND come from the germline V gene (reference sequence). There are 15 residues in the CDR3. Here the CDR3 DNA reads TGTGCCAGTAGTGATCAGGGGATCTTGAACACTGAAGCTTTCTTT. Residues: CASSDQGILNTEAFF.

The chain uses TRBV18 and TRBJ2-3; D call uncertain. The V gene lost 1 base and the J gene lost 0 bases, with 5 bases spanning the gap. This CDR3 contains 14 residues. Germline CDR1 and CDR2: KGHSH and LQKENI. In DNA, the CDR3 is TGTGCCAGCTCACCACGAGAAAGCACAGATACGCAGTATTTT. This encodes CASSPRESTDTQYF.

Many counts were recorded for this clonotype. A much larger clone differs from this one at a single base, so this may be a read error. The CDR3 nucleotides read TGTGCCAGCAGTCAAAGCGGGAGCTCCTACAATGAGCAGTTCTTC. Its translation is CASSQSGSSYNEQFF. The chain joins TRBV28 to TRBJ2-1, with TRBD2 matching 8 bases. In germline, CDR1 is MDHEN, CDR2 SYDVKM. The CDR3 is made up of 15 amino acids. V trimming: 5 bases; J trimming: 0 bases; junction bases outside the gene matches: 3.

At least ten counts were recorded for this clonotype. This sequence joins TRBV18 and TRBJ2-7, with TRBD1 matching over 11 bases. This CDR3 has 14 amino acids. In germline, CDR1 is KGHSH, CDR2 LQKENI. After removal of 3 bases from V and 3 bases from J, the junction contained 1 base not matched to a gene. The CDR3 region is CASSPGQGVYEQYF. CDR3 DNA: TGTGCCAGCTCACCGGGACAGGGGGTCTACGAGCAGTACTTC.

This clonotype was seen a few times. This chain connects TRBV5-1 to TRBJ1-3, with D maybe TRBD1 (5 bases). Germline CDR1 is SGHRS and CDR2 is YFSETQ. This CDR3 has 15 residues. Trimming left V 0 bases short and J 0 bases short, with 7 bases between. The CDR3 bases are TGCGCCAGCAGCTTGGGGGGGATCTCTGGAAACACCATATATTTT. Encoded protein: CASSLGGISGNTIYF.

Ten or more counts support this clonotype. CDR3 sequence reads: CASSLRSGGHNEQFF. The DNA of the CDR3 is TGTGCCAGCAGTTTAAGGAGCGGGGGGCACAATGAGCAGTTCTTC. V usage is TRBV28 and J usage is TRBJ2-1; TRBD2 matches at 9 bases. The V segment lost 2 bases and the J segment 5 bases; nucleotides outside the gene matches: 4. Germline assignment: CDR1 MDHEN and CDR2 SYDVKM. This CDR3 spans 15 amino acids.

The table lists this clonotype with many counts. V usage is TRBV2 and J usage is TRBJ1-1; D gene uncertain. Trimming removed 4 bases at V and 5 bases at J, with 8 bases between. This CDR3 has 12 amino acids. Germline V gene data show CDR1 as SNHLY and CDR2 as FYNNEI. CDR3 in amino acids: CASSVWGTEAFF. The DNA of the CDR3 is TGTGCCAGCAGTGTTTGGGGAACTGAAGCTTTCTTT. The variable domain in full, with the rest retrieved from reference TRBV2 and TRBJ1-1, is EPEVTQTPSHQVTQMGQEVILRCVPISNHLYFYWYRQILGQKVEFLVSFYNNEISEKSEIFDDQFSVERPDGSNFTLKIRSTKLEDSAMYFCASSVWGTEAFFGQGTRLTVV.

The rearrangement links TRBV9 to TRBJ1-1; 9 positions match TRBD1. The V gene's germline CDR1 is SGDLS and CDR2 YYNGEE. Unmatched junction bases numbered 0, after V lost 0 bases and J lost 6 bases. The CDR3 runs to 13 residues. CDR3 amino acids: CASSVGQGAEAFF. For the CDR3, the DNA is TGTGCCAGCAGCGTAGGACAGGGGGCTGAAGCTTTCTTT.

This clonotype was found many times. The chain has TRBV30 and TRBJ2-3, with 9 bases aligning to TRBD2. The CDR3 contains 16 residues. The trim removed 0 bases at V and 7 bases at J, leaving 11 bases unmatched. Germline values: CDR1 GTSNPN, CDR2 SVGIG (reference sequence). CDR3 protein: CAWSVQVQAGGHTQYF. The CDR3 DNA reads as TGTGCCTGGAGTGTTCAAGTGCAAGCGGGAGGACATACGCAGTATTTT.

Ten or more counts support this clonotype. The chain uses TRBV18 and TRBJ2-1; 11 bases are shared with TRBD2. J gave up 10 bases and V 3 bases, and 11 bases lay outside the gene matches. The germline V gene has CDR1 KGHSH and CDR2 LQKENI. This CDR3 contains 16 residues. Written as DNA, the CDR3 is TGTGCCAGCTCACCTGGTGCTAGCGGGAGGAGTGGCGAGCAGTTCTTC. As protein: CASSPGASGRSGEQFF.

This clonotype was counted a few times. This chain joins TRBV10-3 and TRBJ2-7, with D uncertain. This CDR3 region has 15 residues. Trimming took off 0 bases at V and 1 base at J, with 10 bases between the two ends. Germline V lookup: CDR1 ENHRY, CDR2 SYGVKD. CDR3 sequence reads: CAISESERLSYEQYF. CDR3 bases: TGTGCCATCAGTGAGTCAGAAAGGCTATCCTACGAGCAGTACTTC.

This clonotype was recorded at least ten times. V is TRBV10-3 and J is TRBJ2-7; TRBD1 aligns across 9 bases. This CDR3 has 13 residues. After removal of 10 bases from V and 6 bases from J, the junction contained 10 bases not matched to a gene. The germline CDR1 and CDR2 sequences are ENHRY and SYGVKD. CDR3 in amino acids: CANKPGTGSEQYF. CDR3 sequence (DNA): TGTGCCAATAAACCCGGGACAGGGAGCGAGCAGTACTTC.

The table lists this clonotype with many counts. The chain combines TRBV7-3 with TRBJ2-5; TRBD2 matches 8 bases. Losses at the gene ends were 2 bases for V and 3 bases for J; bases not matched to a gene: 5. CDR1 SGHTA and CDR2 FQGTGA come from the germline V gene. The CDR3 covers 15 residues. The CDR3 DNA reads as TGTGCCAGCAGCTTATGGGGTAGCGGGAAAGAGACCCAGTACTTC. Translated: CASSLWGSGKETQYF.

In its sample, this clonotype was seen many times. V is TRBV27 and J is TRBJ2-5, with D hard to call. Trimming took off 8 bases at V and 5 bases at J, with 18 bases between the two ends. The CDR3 contains 14 residues. Looked up from germline, CDR1 is MNHEY and CDR2 is SMNVEV (reference sequence). The CDR3 spells CASQSSANGETQYF. The CDR3 DNA is TGTGCCAGCCAGTCGTCTGCTAACGGGGAGACCCAGTACTTC.

Comments on this clonotype: This may come from a read error, since a much larger clone is one base off. The chain combines TRBV6-9 with TRBJ1-6, with D possibly matching TRBD1 (5 bases). Per germline, CDR1 MNHGY and CDR2 SVAAGI. The CDR3 contains 15 residues. The CDR3 DNA reads as TGTGCCAGCAGTTACCAGGGAGTTTATAATTCACCCTTCCACTTT. It is translated as CASSYQGVYNSPFHF.

V usage is TRBV27 and J usage is TRBJ1-6; D may be TRBD1 (6 bases). Per germline, CDR1 MNHEY and CDR2 SMNVEV (reference sequence). The CDR3 sequence is 15 residues long. Trimming removed 2 bases at V and 7 bases at J, with 12 bases between. Here the CDR3 reads CASSLARGGNSPLHF. The DNA for the CDR3 is TGTGCCAGCAGTTTAGCCCGAGGGGGGAATTCACCCCTCCACTTT.

This clonotype has more than one count but fewer than ten. V usage is TRBV4-1 and J usage is TRBJ2-7; 7 bases align to TRBD1. Germline V gives CDR1 MGHRA, CDR2 YSYEKL. The CDR3 consists of 16 residues. V shed 0 bases, J shed 1 base, and the junction held 6 bases outside the gene matches. In nucleotides, the CDR3 is TGCGCCAGCAGCCAAGATTTGGAGACAGGGTCCTACGAGCAGTACTTC. It specifies CASSQDLETGSYEQYF.

This clonotype occurred many times. The chain recombines TRBV11-1 with TRBJ2-7; 11 positions match TRBD2. J lost 1 base, V lost 5 bases, and 4 bases had no gene match. The CDR3 extends over 15 amino acids. Germline values: CDR1 SGHAT, CDR2 FQDESV (reference sequence). CDR3 sequence (DNA): TGTGCCAGCAGCCGTAGCGGGAGGGGGTCCTACGAGCAGTACTTC. This gives the protein CASSRSGRGSYEQYF. The variable domain in full, completed from reference TRBV11-1 and TRBJ2-7, reads EAEVAQSPRYKITEKSQAVAFWCDPISGHATLYWYRQILGQGPELLVQFQDESVVDDSQLPKDRFSAERLKGVDSTLKIQPAELGDSAMYLCASSRSGRGSYEQYFGPGTRLTVT.

This clonotype was detected many times. This rearrangement joins TRBV20-1 to TRBJ1-1; weak D call: TRBD1 (6 bases). The V end was cut by 5 bases, the J end by 2 bases, with 9 bases between. In germline, CDR1 is DFQATT, CDR2 SNEGSKA (reference sequence). CDR3 size: 12 residues. The CDR3 here is CSAAGTNTEAFF. In DNA, the CDR3 is TGCAGTGCTGCCGGGACAAACACTGAAGCTTTCTTT.

This clonotype showed up many times. The chain is built from TRBV9 and TRBJ2-7; possibly TRBD1 for D (6 bases). Germline CDR1 reads SGDLS; CDR2 reads YYNGEE. The CDR3 totals 14 residues. Trimming removed 3 bases from V and 0 bases from J, with 10 bases in between. CDR3 bases: TGTGCCAGCAGCGCCAGGGGCAGCTCCTACGAGCAGTACTTC. It encodes CASSARGSSYEQYF.

The chain combines TRBV10-3 with TRBJ1-2, with D possibly being TRBD1 (6 bases). Per the germline V gene, CDR1 is ENHRY and CDR2 is SYGVKD. The V gene lost 0 bases and the J gene lost 3 bases, with 14 bases spanning the gap. The CDR3 runs to 16 residues. The CDR3 reads CAISESTRGAYYGYTF. The DNA for the CDR3 is TGTGCCATCAGTGAGTCTACCAGGGGCGCCTACTATGGCTACACCTTC.

This chain uses TRBV3-1 with TRBJ2-1; 9 bases match TRBD1. Germline loops: CDR1 LGHDT, CDR2 YNNKEL (reference sequence). The CDR3 runs to 16 residues. Trimming cost V 4 bases and J 5 bases; bases outside gene matches: 9. CDR3 DNA sequence: TGTGCCAGCAGCCTCTTCCGAGGACAGGGGAACAATGAGCAGTTCTTC. Protein product: CASSLFRGQGNNEQFF.

There are many counts of this clonotype. The gene calls are TRBV6-2 or TRBV6-3 and TRBJ2-7; tentatively, D is TRBD1 (7 bases). This CDR3 is built from 16 residues. Trimming took off 4 bases at V and 2 bases at J, with 18 bases between the two ends. Germline loops: CDR1 MNHEY, CDR2 SVGEGT. As DNA, the CDR3 is TGTGCCAGCAGTTCGGGAGCCGGGACAGACCCCTACGAGCAGTACTTC. It codes for CASSSGAGTDPYEQYF.

The gene calls are TRBV3-1 and TRBJ2-1, with D unclear. CDR3 length equals 16 residues. V gave up 3 bases and J gave up 2 bases, with 14 bases separating them. Germline V gene sequence: CDR1 LGHDT, CDR2 YNNKEL (reference sequence). The CDR3 loop reads CASSHHGEAPYNEQFF. The CDR3 bases are TGTGCCAGCAGCCATCACGGAGAGGCCCCCTACAATGAGCAGTTCTTC.

This clonotype was counted ten times or more. The chain links TRBV27 to TRBJ1-1, with 8 bases aligning to TRBD1. This CDR3 is 15 amino acids long. Looked up from germline, CDR1 is MNHEY and CDR2 is SMNVEV (reference sequence). V was pared by 2 bases and J by 4 bases, with 6 bases of the junction left unmatched. The CDR3, as DNA: TGTGCCAGCAGTTTAGGGGCAGGGGGCGGCACTGAAGCTTTCTTT. Amino acids: CASSLGAGGGTEAFF.

As for this clonotype: This clone may be a read error of a much larger clone one base away. The CDR3 carries no conserved terminal phenylalanine or tryptophan, so it likely arises from a read error. The chain couples TRBV7-3 to TRBJ1-5; D not resolved. Germline loops: CDR1 SGHTA, CDR2 FQGTGA. The CDR3 contains 13 residues. V lost 2 bases, J lost 10 bases, and 12 bases lay in between. The CDR3 region has the DNA TGTGCCAGCAGCTTAGAACCCCCTACTCCCCAGCATCTT. Amino acid sequence: CASSLEPPTPQHL.

This clonotype was observed at least ten times. The chain links TRBV6-1 to TRBJ1-1; D remains unclear. The ends were cut back, 1 base at V and 1 base at J, with 7 bases in the middle. The CDR3 sequence is 14 residues long. Germline V gives CDR1 MNHNS, CDR2 SASEGT. CDR3 in amino acids: CASSEGATNTEAFF. The CDR3 region has the DNA TGTGCCAGCAGTGAAGGGGCCACGAACACTGAAGCTTTCTTT.